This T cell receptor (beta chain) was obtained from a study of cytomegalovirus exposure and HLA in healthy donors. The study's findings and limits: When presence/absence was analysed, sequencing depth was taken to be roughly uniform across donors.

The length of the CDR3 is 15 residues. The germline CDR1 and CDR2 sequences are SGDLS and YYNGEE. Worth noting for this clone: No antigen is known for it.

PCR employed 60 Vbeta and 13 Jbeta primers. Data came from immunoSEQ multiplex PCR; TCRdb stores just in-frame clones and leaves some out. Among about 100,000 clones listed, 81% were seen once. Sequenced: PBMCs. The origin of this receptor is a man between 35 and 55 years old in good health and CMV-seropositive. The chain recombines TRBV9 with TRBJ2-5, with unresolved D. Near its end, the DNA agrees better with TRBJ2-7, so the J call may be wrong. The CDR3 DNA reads TGTGCCAGCAGCGTAGATGGTGGGCCGGTCTACGAGCAGTACTTC. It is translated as CASSVDGGPVYEQYF.